This paragraph covers one T cell receptor beta chain sequence. The sample belongs to a study of control samples from healthy donors and cancer patients. V lost 8 bases, J lost 3 bases, and 7 bases stayed unmatched. This CDR3 region has 15 residues. Per germline, CDR1 MGHRA and CDR2 YSYEKL. Profiling relied on immunoSEQ multiplex PCR, and the TCRdb table lists in-frame clones only, not all of them. The data hold hundreds of thousands of clones, with 80% to 95% observed a single time. Sequencing was done on a sample of PBMCs. This sequence joins TRBV4-1 and TRBJ2-1; 10 positions agree with TRBD2. This clonotype originated in a man between 40 and 49 years old with head and neck cancer. In DNA form, the CDR3 reads TGCGCCAGCCGAGCCCTAGCGGGGGTCTACAATGAGCAGTTCTTC. Encoded protein: CASRALAGVYNEQFF.